This record looks at one T cell receptor (beta chain) sequence and its context. V lost 7 bases, J lost 4 bases, and 12 bases stayed unmatched. The germline V gene has CDR1 DFQATT and CDR2 SNEGSKA (reference sequence). This CDR3 is 15 amino acids long. In TCRdb, the 5' RACE reads were re-called with MiXCR into one record per CDR3 protein. The sample holds roughly 280,000 distinct CDR3 sequences, around 15% seen once. These data belong to a study of T-cell memory formation after mild COVID-19. The sequencing sample was made of PBMCs or a T cell subset sorted from them (not recorded which). The chain uses TRBV20-1 and TRBJ2-4, with TRBD2 matching 8 bases. This clonotype was sampled from a man in his late teens or twenties who had mild COVID-19 (a few samples of this study predate the infection). Cell type and time point are not known. The CDR3 here is CSVFDGGARKNIQYF. CDR3 bases: TGCAGTGTTTTCGACGGGGGGGCCCGAAAAAACATTCAGTACTTC.